This is a list of T cell receptor beta chains from one sample in a study of response to subunit inactivated influenza vaccine. A single record per CDR3 protein comes from TCRdb applying MiXCR to the RT-PCR reads. The sample gives roughly 700,000 distinct CDR3 sequences, 15% to 19% of which show up once; approximately 10% is in the top ten. The sequences come from PBMCs from blood, collected less than 13 days after vaccination. These receptors were collected from a man aged 50 to 59 who received an inactivated influenza vaccine. CDR3s include the opening cysteine and the closing phenylalanine or tryptophan. D genes are given only for firm matches. Clone size is given for some rows only: seen once, a few or many times, or a class if the clone is expanded.

D gene	V gene	clone size	J gene	CDR3 DNA	CDR3 protein
NA	TRBV10-3	few	TRBJ1-2	TGTGCCATCAGTGTTGGCTCCTTCGACTATGGCTACACCTTC	CAISVGSFDYGYTF
NA	TRBV9	few	TRBJ1-1	TGTGCCAGCAGCAACTCATGGGTGAACACTGAAGCTTTCTTT	CASSNSWVNTEAFF
TRBD2	TRBV29-1	few	TRBJ2-3	TGCAGCGTTGAGGGACTAGTCACAGATACGCAGTATTTT	CSVEGLVTDTQYF
NA	TRBV3-1	few	TRBJ2-5	TGTGCCAGCAGCCAAGATGAGGGCAGCCAAGAGACCCAGTACTTC	CASSQDEGSQETQYF
NA	TRBV9	NA	TRBJ2-3	TGTGCCAGCAGCGTATTCCTCACCGATACGCAGTATTTT	CASSVFLTDTQYF
NA	TRBV27	few	TRBJ2-5	TGTGCCAGCAGTTTATCGACTGGAGGGGGCCAAGAGACCCAGTACTTC	CASSLSTGGGQETQYF
TRBD2	TRBV5-5	many	TRBJ2-3	TGTGCCAGCAGCTTAGGACTAGCATCAGATACGCAGTATTTT	CASSLGLASDTQYF
NA	TRBV5-1	few	TRBJ1-1	TGCGCCAGCAGCCCTGTTCTGGTAACGGGCACTGAAGCTTTCTTT	CASSPVLVTGTEAFF
NA	TRBV2	NA	TRBJ1-1	TGTGCCAGCAGTTCGGTTCTGGTTGGTACTGAAGCTTTCTTT	CASSSVLVGTEAFF
NA	TRBV7-2	NA	TRBJ2-1	TGTGCCAGCAGCAGAAATGGGGGGGCGCCAGTAAATGAGCAGTTCTTC	CASSRNGGAPVNEQFF
TRBD1	TRBV7-2	few	TRBJ2-7	TGTGCCAGCGGAACAGGGGTCCACGAGCAGTACTTC	CASGTGVHEQYF
NA	TRBV5-1	few	TRBJ2-7	TGCGCCAGCAGCATGGGACCCTACTCCTACGAGCAGTACTTC	CASSMGPYSYEQYF
NA	TRBV7-2	NA	TRBJ2-3	TGTGCCAGCAGCTTCCAGCGCGTCACAGATACGCAGTATTTT	CASSFQRVTDTQYF
TRBD2	TRBV5-4	NA	TRBJ2-3	TGTGCCAGCAGCTCGGAAGGACTAGCGGGGGGGCAGGATACGCAGTATTTT	CASSSEGLAGGQDTQYF
NA	TRBV19	few	TRBJ2-2	TGTGCCAGTAGTACCCGGCAAATCAGGGAGCTGTTTTTT	CASSTRQIRELFF
NA	TRBV10-3	NA	TRBJ2-2	TGTGCCACCGGGGCCCAAGGTCCCGGGGAGCTGTTTTTT	CATGAQGPGELFF
TRBD2	TRBV29-1	many	TRBJ2-1	TGCAGCGTTGGTGGGCTAGCGGGAGGATACAATGAGCAGTTCTTC	CSVGGLAGGYNEQFF
TRBD2	TRBV6-1	NA	TRBJ2-1	TGTGCCAGCAGTGAAAGACTAGCGGGGGGCCCCCTAGGCTCCTACAATGAGCAGTTCTTC	CASSERLAGGPLGSYNEQFF
NA	TRBV12-3/TRBV12-4	NA	TRBJ2-3	TGTGCCAGCAGTTTACGACAGAGCGGACCCACAGATACGCAGTATTTT	CASSLRQSGPTDTQYF
NA	TRBV2	few	TRBJ1-1	TGTGCCAGCGGGTTTGGTACACAGAACACTGAAGCTTTCTTT	CASGFGTQNTEAFF
NA	TRBV7-2	NA	TRBJ1-6	TGTGCCAGCAGCTTACTGGAGACATCAAATTCACCCCTCCACTTT	CASSLLETSNSPLHF
NA	TRBV24-1	NA	TRBJ2-1	TGTGCCACCAGTGAACTCATACGAAATGAGCAGTTCTTC	CATSELIRNEQFF
NA	TRBV27	NA	TRBJ2-1	TGTGCCAGCACTTCCACCAGAAACAATGAGCAGTTCTTC	CASTSTRNNEQFF
TRBD2	TRBV5-1	NA	TRBJ2-7	TGCGCCAGCAGCTTCTCTAGCGGGGGAGGTGAGCAGTACTTC	CASSFSSGGGEQYF
TRBD1	TRBV6-2/TRBV6-3	few	TRBJ1-5	TGTGCCAGCAGTTTCCCGACAGGGTTTTTTCAGCCCCAGCATTTT	CASSFPTGFFQPQHF